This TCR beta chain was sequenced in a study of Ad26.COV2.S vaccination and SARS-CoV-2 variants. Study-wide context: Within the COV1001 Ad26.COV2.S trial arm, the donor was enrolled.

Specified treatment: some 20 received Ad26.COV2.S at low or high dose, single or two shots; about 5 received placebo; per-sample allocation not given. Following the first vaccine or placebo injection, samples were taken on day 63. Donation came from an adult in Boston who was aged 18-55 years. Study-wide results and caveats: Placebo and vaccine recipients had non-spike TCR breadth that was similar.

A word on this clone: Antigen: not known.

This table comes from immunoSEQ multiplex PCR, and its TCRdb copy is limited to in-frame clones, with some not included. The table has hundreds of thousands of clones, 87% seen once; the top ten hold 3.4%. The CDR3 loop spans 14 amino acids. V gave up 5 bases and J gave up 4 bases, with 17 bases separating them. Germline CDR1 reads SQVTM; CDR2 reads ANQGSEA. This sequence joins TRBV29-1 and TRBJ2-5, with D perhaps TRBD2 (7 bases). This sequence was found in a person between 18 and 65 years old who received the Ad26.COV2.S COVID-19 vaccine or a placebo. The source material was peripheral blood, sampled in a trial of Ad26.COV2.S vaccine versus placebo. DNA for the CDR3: TGCAGCGTTTTGATTTCGGGGGGCAGAGAGACCCAGTACTTC. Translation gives CSVLISGGRETQYF.